This is a list of T cell receptor beta chains from one sample in a study of low-dose radiotherapy and immunotherapy resistance in tumors. MiXCR, run by TCRdb on the reads, gives a single entry per CDR3 protein. The sample has under 90,000 distinct CDR3 sequences; roughly a sixth are singletons. The source material was PBMCs, sampled before treatment. The receptors were gathered from a male donor with prostate cancer. Each CDR3 is given with its conserved first and last residue. A D gene is named only where the DNA matches it firmly. Clone sizes are given selectively: once, few, many, or a class where the clone is expanded.

clone_size	v_call	j_call	d_call	cdr3_nt	cdr3_aa
many	TRBV30	TRBJ2-3	TRBD2	TGTGCCTGGAGGAAGGGACTAGCGGGCCCGGATACGCAGTATTTT	CAWRKGLAGPDTQYF
many	TRBV20-1	TRBJ2-5	TRBD2	TGCAGTGGCGGGGGGGCTCGAGAGACCCAGTACTTC	CSGGGARETQYF
.	TRBV9	TRBJ1-2	.	TGTGCCAGCAGCGTAGGACAATACAGTAACTATGGCTACACCTTC	CASSVGQYSNYGYTF
many	TRBV9	TRBJ1-1	TRBD1	TGTGCCAGCAGCGCCCGGGACAGGGTCACTGAAGCTTTCTTT	CASSARDRVTEAFF
many	TRBV12-3/TRBV12-4	TRBJ1-5	.	TGTGCCAGCAGTTGGGTGGGCCAGCGAGCTCAGCCCCAGCATTTT	CASSWVGQRAQPQHF
many	TRBV4-2	TRBJ2-7	TRBD1	TGTGCCAGCAGCCAAGCCCAGGGGGCGACCTCCTACGAGCAGTACTTC	CASSQAQGATSYEQYF
many	TRBV5-1	TRBJ2-1	TRBD2	TGCGCCAGCAGCCCAACTAGCGGGGGGTTCTACAATGAGCAGTTCTTC	CASSPTSGGFYNEQFF
many	TRBV19	TRBJ1-1	.	TGTGCCAGTAGTATAACCGGGTTGGCTTTCTTT	CASSITGLAFF
many	TRBV7-3	TRBJ2-3	TRBD2	TGTGCCAGCAGCCCCGGAACTAGCGGGGAAGATACGCAGTATTTT	CASSPGTSGEDTQYF
.	TRBV19	TRBJ1-6	.	TGTGCCAGTAGTCTGGTGGGGAGCTCCTATAATTCACCCCTCCACTTT	CASSLVGSSYNSPLHF
many	TRBV7-2	TRBJ2-2	.	TGTGCCAGCAGCTTAACCTCAGGGTTGAGCACCGGGGAGCTGTTTTTT	CASSLTSGLSTGELFF
many	TRBV10-3	TRBJ2-3	TRBD2	TGTGCCATCAGTGAGTCGGCTAGCGGGGGCGTAGATACGCAGTATTTT	CAISESASGGVDTQYF
many	TRBV20-1	TRBJ1-3	TRBD1	TGCAGTGCTGTACCAGGGGGCTCTGGAAACACCATATATTTT	CSAVPGGSGNTIYF
many	TRBV10-1	TRBJ2-3	TRBD2	TGCGCCAGCAGTGAGTCGGCTAGCGGGGTCACAGATACGCAGTATTTT	CASSESASGVTDTQYF
many	TRBV7-6	TRBJ2-2	.	TGTGCCAGCAGCTTAGAACAGGTCACCGGGGAGCTGTTTTTT	CASSLEQVTGELFF
.	TRBV5-6	TRBJ2-2	TRBD2	TGTGCCAGCAGTCCAGGACTAGCGGCCGGGGAGCTGTTTTTT	CASSPGLAAGELFF
once	TRBV6-2/TRBV6-3	TRBJ1-6	TRBD1	TGTGTCAGGGCGGACAGGGGGAATTCACCCCTCCACTTT	CVRADRGNSPLHF
few	TRBV5-4	TRBJ2-5	.	TGTGCCAGCAGCTTCGGGGGGCCCGGAGAGACCCAGTACTTC	CASSFGGPGETQYF
.	TRBV10-3	TRBJ2-7	TRBD2	TGTGCCATCAAAATGGCGGGGGGGGGCGAGCAGTACTTC	CAIKMAGGGEQYF
many	TRBV12-3/TRBV12-4	TRBJ2-7	.	TGTGCCAGCACCGCCCCCGCCTCCTACGAGCAGTACTTC	CASTAPASYEQYF
many	TRBV9	TRBJ1-6	.	TGTGCCAGCAGCGTTGGCAGAGCCAATTCACCCCTCCACTTT	CASSVGRANSPLHF
many	TRBV14	TRBJ1-1	.	TGTGCCAGCAGCCAAGTATATGGTGAAGCTTTCTTT	CASSQVYGEAFF
many	TRBV6-2/TRBV6-3	TRBJ2-2	.	TGTGCCAGCACTCGAACGTATCGGGGAGTCGGGGAGCTGTTTTTT	CASTRTYRGVGELFF
.	TRBV7-2	TRBJ1-5	.	TGTGCCAGCAGCATTAGCAATCAGCCCCAGCATTTT	CASSISNQPQHF
many	TRBV19	TRBJ2-3	.	TGTGCCAGTAGTATCCGCGATACTAGCACAGATACGCAGTATTTT	CASSIRDTSTDTQYF